The rows below give T cell receptor beta chains drawn from one sample of a study of cytomegalovirus exposure and HLA in healthy donors. Sequencing was performed with immunoSEQ multiplex PCR; in TCRdb, only in-frame clones are kept and a portion is missing. The table lists 100,000 or so clones, roughly 79% of them singletons. Specimen: PBMCs. The source is a male donor in good health and CMV-seronegative. The CDR3 runs from the conserved cysteine through the conserved F or W. The D gene is left open where the match is weak. Size is omitted from some rows. Given values are once, few, many or a class for expanded clones.

D gene | clone size | J gene | V gene | CDR3 protein | CDR3 DNA
TRBD1 | NA | TRBJ2-1 | TRBV12-5 | CASVGGQGYNEQFF | TGTGCTAGTGTTGGGGGACAGGGGTACAATGAGCAGTTCTTC
TRBD2 | few | TRBJ2-7 | TRBV7-9 | CASSFLAGARIEQYF | TGTGCCAGCAGCTTCCTAGCGGGAGCGAGGATCGAGCAGTACTTC
NA | NA | TRBJ2-7 | TRBV7-3 | CASSLSGSSYEQYF | TGTGCCAGCAGCTTATCAGGGTCCTCCTACGAGCAGTACTTC
TRBD2 | NA | TRBJ2-7 | TRBV28 | CASSSSGVGSYEQYF | TGTGCCAGCAGTTCTAGCGGAGTGGGCTCCTACGAGCAGTACTTC
NA | NA | TRBJ1-1 | TRBV15 | CATSRDRGTEAFF | TGTGCCACCAGCAGAGATCGGGGGACCGAAGCTTTCTTT
TRBD1 | NA | TRBJ2-7 | TRBV19 | CASSPGGHYEQYF | TGTGCCAGTAGCCCAGGGGGACACTACGAGCAGTACTTC
TRBD2 | NA | TRBJ2-1 | TRBV4-1 | CASSQKSPGLARYNEQFF | TGCGCCAGCAGCCAAAAGTCTCCAGGACTAGCCCGCTACAATGAGCAGTTCTTC
NA | NA | TRBJ2-5 | TRBV5-6 | CASSVRGYEQYF | TGTGCCAGCAGCGTACGGGGGTATGAGCAGTACTTC
NA | NA | TRBJ1-2 | TRBV27 | CASSLSRVGGTRGIYYGYTF | TGTGCCAGCAGTTTATCTCGGGTAGGGGGAACGAGAGGGATCTACTATGGCTACACCTTC
NA | NA | TRBJ2-5 | TRBV7-6 | CASSSTPQVRETQYF | TGTGCCAGCAGCTCAACCCCACAGGTGCGAGAGACCCAGTACTTC
NA | NA | TRBJ1-2 | TRBV28 | CASSFLEGGYGYTF | TGTGCCAGCAGTTTTTTGGAGGGCGGGTATGGCTACACCTTC
TRBD2 | NA | TRBJ2-1 | TRBV5-1 | CASSFGSSGSNEQFF | TGCGCCAGCAGCTTTGGGTCTAGCGGGAGCAATGAGCAGTTCTTC
NA | NA | TRBJ1-5 | TRBV5-4 | CASSFDVREQPQHF | TGTGCCAGCAGCTTCGACGTACGGGAGCAGCCCCAGCATTTT
NA | NA | TRBJ2-3 | TRBV7-9 | CASSLAGSADTQYF | TGTGCCAGCAGCTTAGCGGGGAGTGCAGATACGCAGTATTTT
NA | NA | TRBJ1-4 | TRBV11-3 | CASSWSISPTNEKLFF | TGTGCCAGCAGCTGGTCAATCAGTCCAACTAATGAAAAACTGTTTTTT
NA | NA | TRBJ1-1 | TRBV6-1 | CASSSSRESEAFF | TGTGCCAGCAGTTCTTCAAGGGAGTCTGAAGCTTTCTTT
TRBD2 | NA | TRBJ2-1 | TRBV19 | CASSMYLSGGGYEQFF | TGTGCCAGTAGTATGTATCTGAGCGGGGGAGGGTATGAGCAGTTCTTC
TRBD1 | NA | TRBJ1-4 | TRBV5-1 | CASSFGTDNEKLFF | TGCGCCAGCAGCTTTGGGACAGATAATGAAAAACTGTTTTTT
NA | NA | TRBJ2-7 | TRBV11-3 | CASSGRQSYEQYF | TGTGCCAGCAGCGGTCGACAGTCCTACGAGCAGTACTTC
TRBD2 | medium-sized | TRBJ2-3 | TRBV11-3 | CASSSSTSGGTDTQYF | TGTGCCAGCAGCTCTTCGACTAGCGGGGGCACAGATACGCAGTATTTT
NA | few | TRBJ1-3 | TRBV11-2 | CASTLSGNTIYF | TGTGCCAGCACCCTCTCTGGAAACACCATATATTTT
NA | few | TRBJ1-1 | TRBV4-1 | CASSQEGIRALNTEAFF | TGCGCCAGCAGCCAAGAAGGTATCAGGGCCCTGAACACTGAAGCTTTCTTT
TRBD2 | few | TRBJ2-7 | TRBV7-6 | CASTQTSGSGEQYF | TGTGCCAGCACCCAGACTAGCGGGAGCGGCGAGCAGTACTTC
TRBD1 | NA | TRBJ1-2 | TRBV2 | CASRKDETGDGYTF | TGTGCCAGCAGGAAGGACGAGACAGGGGACGGCTACACCTTC